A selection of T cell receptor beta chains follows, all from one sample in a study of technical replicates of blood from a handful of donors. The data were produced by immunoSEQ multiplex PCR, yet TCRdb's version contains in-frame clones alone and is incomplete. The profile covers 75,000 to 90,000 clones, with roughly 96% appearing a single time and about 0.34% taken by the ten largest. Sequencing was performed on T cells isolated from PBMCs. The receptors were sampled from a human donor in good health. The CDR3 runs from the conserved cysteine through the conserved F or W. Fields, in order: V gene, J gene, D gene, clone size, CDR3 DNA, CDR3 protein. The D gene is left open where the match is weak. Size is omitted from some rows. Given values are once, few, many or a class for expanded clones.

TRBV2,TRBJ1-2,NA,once,TGTGCCAGCATGGCGGGCGGCTACACCTTC,CASMAGGYTF
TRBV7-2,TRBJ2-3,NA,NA,TGTGCCAGCAGCCCATCCCGGGGCACAGATACGCAGTATTTT,CASSPSRGTDTQYF
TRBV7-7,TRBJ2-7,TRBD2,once,TGTGCTAGCAGCCCAATCCAAGCGGGAGCAGGCGAGCAGTACTTC,CASSPIQAGAGEQYF
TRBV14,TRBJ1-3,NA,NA,TGTGCCAGCAGCCGACTACAGGGTAGGTCTGGAAACACCATATATTTT,CASSRLQGRSGNTIYF
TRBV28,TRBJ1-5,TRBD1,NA,TGTGCCAGCATTCGACAGGGGTTGGGGCAGCCCCAGCATTTT,CASIRQGLGQPQHF
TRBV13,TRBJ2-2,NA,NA,TGTGCCAGCAGCCCTAGGAGGACCGGGGAGCTGTTTTTT,CASSPRRTGELFF
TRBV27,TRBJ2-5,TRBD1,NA,TGTGCCAGCAGTTGGGGACAGAGACAACAAGAGACCCAGTACTTC,CASSWGQRQQETQYF
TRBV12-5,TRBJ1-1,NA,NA,TGTGCTAGTGGTGGGGAGGGCCCAGTGGACACTGAAGCTTTCTTT,CASGGEGPVDTEAFF
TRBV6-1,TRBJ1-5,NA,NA,TGTGCCAGCAGTGAAAGCCAGGGCTATTTGAATCAGCCCCAGCATTTT,CASSESQGYLNQPQHF
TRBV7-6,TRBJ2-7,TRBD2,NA,TGTGCCAGCAGCTTAATCTTACCAGGACTAGCGGGAAACGAGCAGTACTTC,CASSLILPGLAGNEQYF
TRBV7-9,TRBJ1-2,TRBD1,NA,TGTGCCAGCAGCTTAACTAGACAGGGATATGGCTACACCTTC,CASSLTRQGYGYTF
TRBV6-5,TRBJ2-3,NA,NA,TGTGCCAGCAGCTTAGGACTCACGGATACGCAGTATTTT,CASSLGLTDTQYF
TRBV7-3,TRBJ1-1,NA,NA,TGTGCCAGCAGCCCCATTCTGGGGGGAACTGAAGCTTTCTTT,CASSPILGGTEAFF
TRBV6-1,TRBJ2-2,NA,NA,TGTGCCAGCAGTACAGGTGCGAACACCGGGGAGCTGTTTTTT,CASSTGANTGELFF
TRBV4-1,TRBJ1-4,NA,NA,TGCGCCAGCAGCCCGGCCGGGACTCACAATGAAAAACTGTTTTTT,CASSPAGTHNEKLFF
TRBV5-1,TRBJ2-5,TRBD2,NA,TGCGCCAGCAGCTGGGCTAGCGGGGGTAAAGAGACCCAGTACTTC,CASSWASGGKETQYF
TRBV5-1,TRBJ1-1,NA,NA,TGCGCCAGCAGCCAATTTTTGCAGGGCACTGAAGCTTTCTTT,CASSQFLQGTEAFF
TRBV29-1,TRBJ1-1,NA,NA,TGCAGCGTTTATATCTGGAACACTGAAGCTTTCTTT,CSVYIWNTEAFF
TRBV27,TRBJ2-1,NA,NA,TGTGCCAGCAGTGGGAGGTGGGACAGCTCCTACAATGAGCAGTTCTTC,CASSGRWDSSYNEQFF
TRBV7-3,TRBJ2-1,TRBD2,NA,TGTGCCAGCAGCTTAACTAGCGGGAAATACAATGAGCAGTTCTTC,CASSLTSGKYNEQFF
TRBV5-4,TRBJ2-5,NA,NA,TGTGCCAGCAGATCTTTGGCGGGGGAGACCCAGTACTTC,CASRSLAGETQYF
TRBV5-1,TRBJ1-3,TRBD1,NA,TGCGCCAGCAGCTTGGGCACAACAGGGGTATCTGGAAACACCATATATTTT,CASSLGTTGVSGNTIYF
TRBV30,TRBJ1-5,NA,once,TGTGCCTGGAGTGCCCCGGGGGGGGTAGCTCAGCCCCAGCATTTT,CAWSAPGGVAQPQHF
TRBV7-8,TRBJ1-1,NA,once,TGTGCCAGCAGCTTCGCTATGAACACTGAAGCTTTCTTT,CASSFAMNTEAFF
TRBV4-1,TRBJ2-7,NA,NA,TGCGCCAGCAGCCAAGATCTCGGAGCGGAAAGCTCCTACGAGCAGTACTTC,CASSQDLGAESSYEQYF
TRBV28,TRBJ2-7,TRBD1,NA,TGTGCCAGCAGCTCGGGACAGGGGACCTACGAGCAGTACTTC,CASSSGQGTYEQYF
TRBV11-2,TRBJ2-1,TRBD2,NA,TGTGCCAGCAGCTTTCTGGGACTAGCGTCTAATGAGCAGTTCTTC,CASSFLGLASNEQFF
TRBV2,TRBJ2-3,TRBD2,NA,TGTGCCAGCAGTGTGACCGGACTAGCGGTAACAGATACGCAGTATTTT,CASSVTGLAVTDTQYF
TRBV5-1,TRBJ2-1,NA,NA,TGCGCCAGCAGCCTAATCTCGGGGGGCTACTACAATGAGCAGTTCTTC,CASSLISGGYYNEQFF
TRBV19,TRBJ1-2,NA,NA,TGTGCCATCTCCGGGGGCTATGGCTACACCTTC,CAISGGYGYTF
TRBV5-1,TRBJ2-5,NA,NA,TGCGCCAGCAGCTTGGTAGAGGGCAGGGAGACCCAGTACTTC,CASSLVEGRETQYF
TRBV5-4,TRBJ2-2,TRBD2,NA,TGTGCCAGCAGCTTGCCGGGGGGACCGAACACCGGGGAGCTGTTTTTT,CASSLPGGPNTGELFF
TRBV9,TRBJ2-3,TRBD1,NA,TGTGCCAGCAACCGCCGCTCAGGGGGCTCTAGCACAGATACGCAGTATTTT,CASNRRSGGSSTDTQYF
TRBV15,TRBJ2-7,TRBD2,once,TGTGCCACCAGCAGAGAAGGAGGAAGTACTAGCGGGCCCTACGAGCAGTACTTC,CATSREGGSTSGPYEQYF
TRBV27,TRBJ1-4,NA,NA,TGTGCCAGCAGTCAGAGGGAAAAACTGTTTTTT,CASSQREKLFF
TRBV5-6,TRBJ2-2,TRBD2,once,TGTGCCAGCAGCTTGGGTCTAGCGGGAGATGACACCGGGGAGCTGTTTTTT,CASSLGLAGDDTGELFF
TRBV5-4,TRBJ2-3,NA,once,TGTGCCAGCAGCCCGGCTCGGAGGAGTAGCACAGATACGCAGTATTTT,CASSPARRSSTDTQYF
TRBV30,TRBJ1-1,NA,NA,TGTGGAGGGATAGTTCGAGACATGAACACTGAAGCTTTCTTT,CGGIVRDMNTEAFF
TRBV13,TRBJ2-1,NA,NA,TGTGCCAGCAGCTCCGGGACAAGAAACAATGAGCAGTTCTTC,CASSSGTRNNEQFF
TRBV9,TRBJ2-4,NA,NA,TGTGCCAGCAGCCCCTGGACGGGAGAGGGCAAAAACATTCAGTACTTC,CASSPWTGEGKNIQYF
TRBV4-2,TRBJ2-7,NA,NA,TGTGCCAGCAGCCAAGATGGGATTCTTGGGAGTGCGAAAGGGGAGCAGTACTTC,CASSQDGILGSAKGEQYF
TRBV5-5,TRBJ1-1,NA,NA,TGTGCCAGCAGCTTGGAGGGGATGAGGAACACTGAAGCTTTCTTT,CASSLEGMRNTEAFF
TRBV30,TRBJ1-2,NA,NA,TGTGCCTGGAAACCGGACAACACCTATGGCTACACCTTC,CAWKPDNTYGYTF